This note documents a single T cell receptor (beta chain) sequence. Its antigen is as yet unknown. The data derive from a study of T cell responses to AZD1222 COVID-19 vaccine. Study summary: Second-dose schedules of about 4 or about 12 weeks were combined. The study, taken as a whole, reports: Among vaccine-associated CD4 TCRs, coverage spanned spike, with dominance at 160-218 and 743-854. Nearly half of spike-specific TCRs reportedly target unmutated variant regions. Donors in the cohort were predominantly white British and more often female, and clonal diversity was possibly underestimated.

Clones were sequenced by immunoSEQ multiplex PCR, and TCRdb holds only the in-frame ones, with some missing. The data contain around 140,000 clones, just over 85% of them singletons. The sample in question was peripheral blood, obtained on day 0 of AZD1222 vaccination. The TCR was taken from an adult in good health.

The CDR3 here is CASSMGFGGFQPQHF. The CDR3, as DNA: TGTGCCAGTAGTATGGGGTTTGGAGGTTTTCAGCCCCAGCATTTT. The V and J genes are TRBV19 and TRBJ1-5; D call uncertain. Deletions cut 3 bases from V and 6 bases from J, with 15 bases between. The CDR3 runs to 15 residues. Germline CDR1 reads LNHDA; CDR2 reads SQIVND (reference sequence).